This T cell receptor beta chain was observed in a study of blood T cell repertoires in COVID-19 (dated by TCRdb to about 2020). With regard to the full study: The collaborator samples originated in the United States, Italy and Spain and spanned the acute and convalescent phases of COVID-19. The prospective study material was composed of cDNA or gDNA derived from T cells, B-cell-depleted T cells, or PBMCs. Deeply sampled blood TCRbeta repertoires from subjects exposed to, actively infected with, or recovered from COVID-19 were included in the dataset. The repertoires were made available in a free public database intended to serve as a resource for research on the immune response to SARS-CoV-2. The samples were drawn from the first 160 participants of the ongoing ImmuneRACE study and from 950 to 1,500 subjects provided by 6 global collaborators. The sample metadata nearly always contained a de-identified subject ID, COVID-19 status, age in years and sex. Where available, HLA class I and class II types were taken from metadata supplied by the sample provider and were not determined by assay-based typing.

Points on this clone: This clone's antigen is unknown. No much larger clone exists at a distance of one base, and base qualities are not known.

The study at large found these results: Clinical and demographic metadata were provided uncurated, with the amount varying by source and participant.

CDR1 is given as KGHSH and CDR2 as LQKENI, both from the germline V gene. Reading from cysteine to phenylalanine, the CDR3 counts 20 amino acids. This entry keeps only the CDR3 DNA: 60 bases, framed from base 1. V is cut back by 3 bases and J by 0 bases, with 14 bases in the junction unmatched. At one collaborating source in Seattle, patients were enrolled during active infection and were followed longitudinally through the course of disease. The collaborating institutions used their own protocols to collect whole blood in K2EDTA tubes. For TCRbeta analysis, collaborator samples were shipped as frozen whole blood, as isolated PBMCs, or as DNA extracted from either sample type. TCRbeta CDR3 regions were amplified from genomic DNA by means of the immunoSEQ Assay, a bias-controlled multiplex PCR. On the authors' methods: The number of nucleated cells in each sample was estimated by amplification of reference gene primers within the assay. To quantify the absolute abundance of each unique TCRbeta CDR3 rearrangement, sequence reads were collapsed and filtered. Productive Simpson clonality was computed per sample as the square root of Simpson's diversity index over productive rearrangements. Drawn from immuneACCESS, this table holds only the in-frame rearrangements with V and J called that TCRdb kept. Clones are partly lost; checked studies trace under half to an unresolved V gene and leave the rest unexplained. V and J calls and clone size are given by that table; D and trimming were obtained from the DNA. The sample table lists 200,000 or so clones, about 90% of them with a count of one. In total, the top ten clones hold over 0.75% of the sample.

This clonotype originated in a man aged 60-69 years with COVID-19, enrolled during active disease. This chain joins TRBV18 to TRBJ2-7, with TRBD2 identical over 13 junction bases. The sequencing sample was made of peripheral blood. The DNA sequence is given as TGTGCCAGCTCACCCTCTTCGGGACTAGCGGGGATGCTATCCTCCTACGAGCAGTACTTC. This encodes CASSPSSGLAGMLSSYEQYF.